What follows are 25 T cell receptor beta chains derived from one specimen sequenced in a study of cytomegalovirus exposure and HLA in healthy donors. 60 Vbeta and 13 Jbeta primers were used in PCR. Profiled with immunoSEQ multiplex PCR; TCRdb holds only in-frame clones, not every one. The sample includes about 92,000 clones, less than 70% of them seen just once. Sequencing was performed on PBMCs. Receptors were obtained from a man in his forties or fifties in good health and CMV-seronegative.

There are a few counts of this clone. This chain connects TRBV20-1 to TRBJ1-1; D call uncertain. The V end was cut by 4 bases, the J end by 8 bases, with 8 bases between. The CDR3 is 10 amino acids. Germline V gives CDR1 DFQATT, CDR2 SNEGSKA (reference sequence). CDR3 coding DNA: TGCAGTGCTATACGTCGGGAAGCTTTCTTT. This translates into CSAIRREAFF.

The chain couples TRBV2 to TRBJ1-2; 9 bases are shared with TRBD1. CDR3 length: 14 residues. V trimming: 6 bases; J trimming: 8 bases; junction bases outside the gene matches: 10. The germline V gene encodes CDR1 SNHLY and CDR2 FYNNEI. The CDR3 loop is CASSATGGAGGYTF. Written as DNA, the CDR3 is TGTGCCAGCAGCGCCACAGGGGGCGCGGGGGGCTACACCTTC.

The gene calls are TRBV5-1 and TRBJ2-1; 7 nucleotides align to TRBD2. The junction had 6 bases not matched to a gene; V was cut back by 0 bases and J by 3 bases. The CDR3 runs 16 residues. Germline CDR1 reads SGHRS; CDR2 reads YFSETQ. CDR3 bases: TGCGCCAGCAGCTTGGAATGGGCGGGAGTCTACAATGAGCAGTTCTTC. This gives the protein CASSLEWAGVYNEQFF.

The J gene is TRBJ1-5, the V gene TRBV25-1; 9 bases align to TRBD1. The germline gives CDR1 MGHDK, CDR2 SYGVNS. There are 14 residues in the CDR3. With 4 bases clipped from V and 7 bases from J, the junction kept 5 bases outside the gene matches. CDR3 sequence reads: CASSAGQGWQPQHF. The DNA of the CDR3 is TGTGCCAGCAGTGCTGGACAGGGGTGGCAGCCCCAGCATTTT.

The CDR3 DNA is TGTGCCAGCAGTTTCGACAGGGGCTACGAGCAGTACTTC. Amino acid sequence: CASSFDRGYEQYF. This chain uses TRBV6-6 with TRBJ2-7, with 8 bases aligning to TRBD1. From germline, CDR1 is MNHNY and CDR2 SVGAGI (reference sequence). CDR3 size: 13 residues. After removal of 4 bases from V and 3 bases from J, the junction contained 2 bases not matched to a gene.

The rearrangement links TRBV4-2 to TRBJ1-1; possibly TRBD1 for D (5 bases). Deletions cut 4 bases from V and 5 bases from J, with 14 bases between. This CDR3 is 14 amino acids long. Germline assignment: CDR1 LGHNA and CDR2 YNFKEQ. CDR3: CASSLDTLGTEAFF. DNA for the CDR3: TGTGCCAGCAGCCTGGACACATTGGGGACTGAAGCTTTCTTT.

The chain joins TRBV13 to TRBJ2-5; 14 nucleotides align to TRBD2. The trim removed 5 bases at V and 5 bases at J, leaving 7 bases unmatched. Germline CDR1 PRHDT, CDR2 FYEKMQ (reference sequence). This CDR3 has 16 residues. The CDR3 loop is CASSIRLAGGRETQYF. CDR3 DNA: TGTGCCAGCAGCATCCGACTAGCGGGAGGGCGGGAGACCCAGTACTTC. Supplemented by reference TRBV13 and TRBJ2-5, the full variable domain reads AAGVIQSPRHLIKEKRETATLKCYPIPRHDTVYWYQQGPGQDPQFLISFYEKMQSDKGSIPDRFSAQQFSDYHSELNMSSLELGDSALYFCASSIRLAGGRETQYFGPGTRLLVL.

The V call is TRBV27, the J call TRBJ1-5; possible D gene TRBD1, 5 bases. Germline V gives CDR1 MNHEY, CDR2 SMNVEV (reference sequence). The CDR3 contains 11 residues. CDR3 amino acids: CARRATQPQHF. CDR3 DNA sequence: TGTGCTCGCAGGGCCACTCAGCCCCAGCATTTT.

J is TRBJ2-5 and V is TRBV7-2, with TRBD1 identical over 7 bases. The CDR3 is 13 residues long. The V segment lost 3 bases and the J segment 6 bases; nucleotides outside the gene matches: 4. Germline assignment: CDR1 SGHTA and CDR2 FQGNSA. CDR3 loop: CASSFDRVKTQYF. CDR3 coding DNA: TGTGCCAGCAGCTTCGACAGGGTGAAGACCCAGTACTTC.

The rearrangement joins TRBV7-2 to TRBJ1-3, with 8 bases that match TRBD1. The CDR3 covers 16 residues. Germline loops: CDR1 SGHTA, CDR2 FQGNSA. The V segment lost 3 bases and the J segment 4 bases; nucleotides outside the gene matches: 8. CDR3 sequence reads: CASSLLGQASGNTIYF. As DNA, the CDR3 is TGTGCCAGCAGCTTGTTGGGACAGGCCTCAGGAAACACCATATATTTT. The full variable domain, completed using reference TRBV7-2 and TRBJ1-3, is GAGVSQSPSNKVTEKGKDVELRCDPISGHTALYWYRQSLGQGLEFLIYFQGNSAPDKSGLPSDRFSAERTGGSVSTLTIQRTQQEDSAVYLCASSLLGQASGNTIYFGEGSWLTVV.

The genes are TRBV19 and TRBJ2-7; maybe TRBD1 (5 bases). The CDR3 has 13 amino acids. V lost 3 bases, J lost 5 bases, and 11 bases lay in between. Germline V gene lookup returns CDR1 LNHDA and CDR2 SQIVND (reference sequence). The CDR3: CASSIAGFNEQYF. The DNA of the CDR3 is TGTGCCAGTAGTATTGCAGGGTTTAACGAGCAGTACTTC.

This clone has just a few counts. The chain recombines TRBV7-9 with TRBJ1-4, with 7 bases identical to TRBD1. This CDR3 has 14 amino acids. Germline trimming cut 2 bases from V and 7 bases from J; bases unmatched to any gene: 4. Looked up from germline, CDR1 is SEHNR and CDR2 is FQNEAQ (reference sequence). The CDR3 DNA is TGTGCCAGCAGCTTAAACGGACAGGCTGAAAAACTGTTTTTT. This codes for CASSLNGQAEKLFF.

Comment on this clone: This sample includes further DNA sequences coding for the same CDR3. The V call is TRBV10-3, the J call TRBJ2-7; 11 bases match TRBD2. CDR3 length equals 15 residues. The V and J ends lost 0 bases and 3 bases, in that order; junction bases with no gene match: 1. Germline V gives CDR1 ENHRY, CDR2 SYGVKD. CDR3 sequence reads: CAISESTSGSYEQYV. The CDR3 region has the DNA TGTGCCATCAGTGAGTCAACTAGCGGGAGCTACGAGCAGTACGTC.

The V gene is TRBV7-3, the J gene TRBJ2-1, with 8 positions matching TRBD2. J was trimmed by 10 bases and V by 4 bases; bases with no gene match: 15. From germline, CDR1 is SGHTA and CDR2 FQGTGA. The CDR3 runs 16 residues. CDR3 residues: CASSSQSGGAGVEQFF. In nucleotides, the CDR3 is TGTGCCAGCAGCTCCCAGTCGGGGGGGGCAGGGGTGGAGCAGTTCTTC.

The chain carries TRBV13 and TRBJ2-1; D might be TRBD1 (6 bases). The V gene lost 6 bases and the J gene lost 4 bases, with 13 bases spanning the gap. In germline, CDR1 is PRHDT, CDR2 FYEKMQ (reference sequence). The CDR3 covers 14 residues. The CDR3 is CASRRWTEYNEQFF. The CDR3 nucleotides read TGTGCCAGCAGACGCTGGACAGAATACAATGAGCAGTTCTTC.

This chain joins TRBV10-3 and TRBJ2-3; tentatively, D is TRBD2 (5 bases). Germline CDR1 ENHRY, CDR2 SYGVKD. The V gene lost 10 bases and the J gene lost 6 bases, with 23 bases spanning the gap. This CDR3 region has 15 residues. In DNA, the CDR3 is TGTGCCAGCATAGGAGGCCCGGAGCCCACCGATACGCAGTATTTT. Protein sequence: CASIGGPEPTDTQYF.

CDR3 amino acids: CASSLLAGRLDEQFF. The CDR3, as DNA: TGTGCCAGCAGTTTATTAGCGGGACGGCTTGATGAGCAGTTCTTC. The genes are TRBV7-8 and TRBJ2-1; 8 bases are a match to TRBD2. CDR3 length equals 15 residues. CDR1 and CDR2 from the germline V gene are SGHVS and FQNEAQ. Trimming removed 6 bases from V and 8 bases from J; junction bases left unmatched: 12.

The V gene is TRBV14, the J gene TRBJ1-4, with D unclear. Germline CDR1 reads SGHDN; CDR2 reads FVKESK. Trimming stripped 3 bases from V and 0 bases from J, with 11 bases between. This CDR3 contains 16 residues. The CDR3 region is CASSHRSGSTNEKLFF. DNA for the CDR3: TGTGCCAGCAGCCATCGATCCGGTTCAACTAATGAAAAACTGTTTTTT.

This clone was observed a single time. The CDR3 bases are TGTGCCAGCAGTGGGGTTGGGTACTACGAGCAGTACGTC. Protein: CASSGVGYYEQYV. This sequence joins TRBV2 and TRBJ2-7; D is unresolved. V lost 4 bases to trimming and J lost 3 bases, with 10 bases between them. Germline loops: CDR1 SNHLY, CDR2 FYNNEI. This CDR3 contains 13 residues.

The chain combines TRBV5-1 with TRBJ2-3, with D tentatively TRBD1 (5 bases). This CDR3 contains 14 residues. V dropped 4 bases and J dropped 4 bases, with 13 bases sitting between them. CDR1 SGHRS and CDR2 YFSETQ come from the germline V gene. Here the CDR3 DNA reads TGCGCCAGCAGCCCCTTACAGGTCCCAGATACGCAGTATTTT. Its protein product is CASSPLQVPDTQYF.

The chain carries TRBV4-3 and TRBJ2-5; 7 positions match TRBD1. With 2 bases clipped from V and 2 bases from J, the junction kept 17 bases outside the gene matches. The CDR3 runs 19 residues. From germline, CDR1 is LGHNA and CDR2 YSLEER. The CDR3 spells CASSQPTGDLFVRQETQYF. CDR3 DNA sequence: TGCGCCAGCAGCCAACCAACAGGGGATCTTTTCGTACGACAAGAGACCCAGTACTTC.

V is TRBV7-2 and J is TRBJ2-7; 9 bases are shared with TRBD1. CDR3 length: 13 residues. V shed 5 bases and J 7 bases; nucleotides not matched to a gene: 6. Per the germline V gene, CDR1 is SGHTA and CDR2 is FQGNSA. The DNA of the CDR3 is TGTGCCAGCAGCCCTGGACAGGGGAGAGAGCAGTACGTC. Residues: CASSPGQGREQYV.

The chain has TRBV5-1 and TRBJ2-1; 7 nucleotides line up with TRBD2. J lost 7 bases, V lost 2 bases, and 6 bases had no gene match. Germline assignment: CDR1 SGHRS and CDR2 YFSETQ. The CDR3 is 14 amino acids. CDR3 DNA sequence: TGCGCCAGCAGCTTCCTAGCGGCTGGGAATGAGCAGTTCTTC. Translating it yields CASSFLAAGNEQFF.

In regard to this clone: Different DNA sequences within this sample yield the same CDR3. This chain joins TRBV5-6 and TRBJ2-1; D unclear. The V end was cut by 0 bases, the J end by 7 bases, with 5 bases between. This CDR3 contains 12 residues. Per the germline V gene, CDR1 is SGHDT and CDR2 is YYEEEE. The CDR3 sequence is CASSLVENEQFF. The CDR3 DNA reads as TGTGCCAGCAGCTTGGTGGAGAATGAGCAGTTCTTC.

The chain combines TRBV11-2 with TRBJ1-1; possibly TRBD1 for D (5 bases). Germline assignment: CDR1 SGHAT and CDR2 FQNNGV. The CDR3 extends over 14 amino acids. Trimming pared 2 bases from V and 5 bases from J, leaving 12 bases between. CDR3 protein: CASSLWQGWTEAFF. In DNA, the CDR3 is TGTGCCAGCAGCTTATGGCAGGGCTGGACTGAAGCTTTCTTT.